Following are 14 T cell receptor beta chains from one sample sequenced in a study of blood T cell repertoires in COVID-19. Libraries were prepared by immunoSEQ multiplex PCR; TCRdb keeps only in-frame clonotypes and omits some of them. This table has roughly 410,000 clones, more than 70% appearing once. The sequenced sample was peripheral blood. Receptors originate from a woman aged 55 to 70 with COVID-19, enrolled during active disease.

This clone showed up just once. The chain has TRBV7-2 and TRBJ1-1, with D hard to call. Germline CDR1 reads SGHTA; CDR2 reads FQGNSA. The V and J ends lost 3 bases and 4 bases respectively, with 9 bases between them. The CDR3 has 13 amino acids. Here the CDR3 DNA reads TGTGCCAGCAGCTTGGAGGGAGGCACTGAAGCTTTCTTT. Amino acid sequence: CASSLEGGTEAFF.

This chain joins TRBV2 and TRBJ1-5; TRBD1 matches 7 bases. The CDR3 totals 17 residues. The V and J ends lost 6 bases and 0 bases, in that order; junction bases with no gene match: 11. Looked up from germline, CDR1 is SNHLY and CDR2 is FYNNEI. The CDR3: CASRDPLRQGSNQPQHF. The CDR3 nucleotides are TGTGCCAGCAGAGATCCCTTGCGACAGGGTAGCAATCAGCCCCAGCATTTT.

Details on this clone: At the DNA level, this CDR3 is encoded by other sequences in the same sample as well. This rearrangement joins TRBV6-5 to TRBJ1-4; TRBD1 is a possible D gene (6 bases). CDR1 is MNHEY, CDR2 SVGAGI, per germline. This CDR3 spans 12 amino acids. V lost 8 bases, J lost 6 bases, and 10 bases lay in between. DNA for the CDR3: TGTGCCAGCCGAGGACAGTATGAAAAACTGTTTTTT. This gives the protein CASRGQYEKLFF.

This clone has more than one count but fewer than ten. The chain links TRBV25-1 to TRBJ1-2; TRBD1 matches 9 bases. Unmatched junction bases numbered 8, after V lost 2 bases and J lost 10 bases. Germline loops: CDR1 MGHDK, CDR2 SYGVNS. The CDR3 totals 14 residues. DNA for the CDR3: TGTGCCAGCAGTGAAGCCGGGACAGGGTACTACTACACCTTC. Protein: CASSEAGTGYYYTF.

The DNA of the CDR3 is TGTGCCAGCAGCCAAGATTGGGGCAGGGGAGTCGAGCAGTACTTC. The encoded protein is CASSQDWGRGVEQYF. V and J are TRBV3-1 (or the pseudogene TRBV3-2) and TRBJ2-7; D is possibly TRBD1 (6 bases). Germline values: CDR1 LGHDT, CDR2 YNNKEL (reference sequence). There are 15 residues in the CDR3. V gave up 0 bases and J gave up 6 bases, with 15 bases separating them.

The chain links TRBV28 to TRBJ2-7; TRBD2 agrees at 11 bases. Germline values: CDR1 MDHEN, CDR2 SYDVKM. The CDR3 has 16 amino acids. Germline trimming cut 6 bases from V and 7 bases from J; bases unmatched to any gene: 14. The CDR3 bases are TGTGCCAGCAGACCCACTAGCGGGGGAACGGGGGGAGAGCAGTACTTC. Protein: CASRPTSGGTGGEQYF.

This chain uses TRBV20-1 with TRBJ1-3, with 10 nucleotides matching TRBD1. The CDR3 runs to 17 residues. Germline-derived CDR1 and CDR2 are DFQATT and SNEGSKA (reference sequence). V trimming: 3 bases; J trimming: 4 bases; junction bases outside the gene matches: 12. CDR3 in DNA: TGCAGTGCTAGTGACCCTCGACAGGGGGCGCAAGGAAACACCATATATTTT. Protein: CSASDPRQGAQGNTIYF.

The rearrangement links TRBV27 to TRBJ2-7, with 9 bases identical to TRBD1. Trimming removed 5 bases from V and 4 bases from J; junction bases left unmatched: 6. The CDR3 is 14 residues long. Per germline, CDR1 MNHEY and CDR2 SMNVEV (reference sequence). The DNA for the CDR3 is TGTGCCAGCAGTCCCTGGGACAGGGTATACGAGCAGTACTTC. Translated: CASSPWDRVYEQYF.

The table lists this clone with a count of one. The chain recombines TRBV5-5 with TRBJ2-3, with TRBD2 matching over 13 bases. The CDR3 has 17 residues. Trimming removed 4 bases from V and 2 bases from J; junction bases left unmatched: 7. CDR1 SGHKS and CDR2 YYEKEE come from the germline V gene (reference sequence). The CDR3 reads CASSPPGLAGSTDTQYF. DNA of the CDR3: TGTGCCAGCAGCCCCCCGGGACTAGCGGGGTCCACAGATACGCAGTATTTT.

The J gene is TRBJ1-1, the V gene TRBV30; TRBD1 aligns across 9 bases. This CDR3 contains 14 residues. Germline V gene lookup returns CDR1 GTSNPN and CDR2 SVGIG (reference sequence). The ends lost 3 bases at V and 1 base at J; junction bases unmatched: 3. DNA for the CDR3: TGTGCCTGGAGGGGGGACAGGGAGAACACTGAAGCTTTCTTT. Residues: CAWRGDRENTEAFF.

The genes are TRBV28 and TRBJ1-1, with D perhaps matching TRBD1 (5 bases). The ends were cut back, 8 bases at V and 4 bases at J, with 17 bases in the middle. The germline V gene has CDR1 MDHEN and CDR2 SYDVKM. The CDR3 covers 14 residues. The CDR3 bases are TGTGCCAGCGTCCCTTCCCAGGGAACCACTGAAGCTTTCTTT. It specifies CASVPSQGTTEAFF.

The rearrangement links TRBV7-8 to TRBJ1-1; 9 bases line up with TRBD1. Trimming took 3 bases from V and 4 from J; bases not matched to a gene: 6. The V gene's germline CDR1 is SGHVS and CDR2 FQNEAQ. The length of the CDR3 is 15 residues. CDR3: CASSFTGGRVTEAFF. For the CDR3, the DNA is TGTGCCAGCAGCTTTACAGGGGGCCGGGTCACTGAAGCTTTCTTT.

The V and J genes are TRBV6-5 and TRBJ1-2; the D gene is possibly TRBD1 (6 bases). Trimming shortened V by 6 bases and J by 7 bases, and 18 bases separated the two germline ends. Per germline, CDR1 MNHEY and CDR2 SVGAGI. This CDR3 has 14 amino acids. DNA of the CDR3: TGTGCCAGCAGACGACTGACAGGAGGAAGTGGCTACACCTTC. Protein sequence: CASRRLTGGSGYTF.

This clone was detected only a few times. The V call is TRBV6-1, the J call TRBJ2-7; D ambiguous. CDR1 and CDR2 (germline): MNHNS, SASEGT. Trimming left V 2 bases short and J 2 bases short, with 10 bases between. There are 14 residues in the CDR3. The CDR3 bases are TGTGCCAGCAGTGAAATGGGCCCTACCTACGAGCAGTACTTC. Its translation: CASSEMGPTYEQYF.